This TCR beta chain originates from a study of CD8 T cells in ankylosing spondylitis. This clonotype came up many times. TCRdb used MiXCR to reprocess the 5' RACE reads, holding one entry per CDR3 protein. The sample consists of 100,000 to 150,000 distinct CDR3 sequences, about a tenth of them appearing once. CDR1 is SQVTM, CDR2 ANQGSEA, per germline. The CDR3 consists of 18 residues. V was pared by 5 bases and J by 5 bases, with 20 bases of the junction left unmatched. The chain couples TRBV29-1 to TRBJ2-1; 8 bases fit TRBD2. The sequencing sample was made of blood, either unsorted or a sorted T cell fraction (not recorded which). The origin of this receptor is a male donor with ankylosing spondylitis or in good health (not recorded which). The CDR3 is CSVRLLAESTMNHNEQFF. The CDR3 coding sequence is TGCAGCGTTAGATTACTAGCGGAGTCAACGATGAACCACAATGAGCAGTTCTTC.